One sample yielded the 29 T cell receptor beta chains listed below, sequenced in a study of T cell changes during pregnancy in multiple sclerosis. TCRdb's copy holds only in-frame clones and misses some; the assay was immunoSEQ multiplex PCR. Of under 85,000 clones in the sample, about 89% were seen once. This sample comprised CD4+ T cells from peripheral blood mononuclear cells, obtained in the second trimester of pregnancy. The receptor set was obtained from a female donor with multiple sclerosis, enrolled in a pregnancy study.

CDR3 in amino acids: CASSYRTDRENSPLHF. The CDR3 nucleotides read TGTGCCAGCAGTTACCGGACGGACAGAGAGAATTCACCCCTCCACTTT. The genes are TRBV6-5 and TRBJ1-6; D might be TRBD1 (6 bases). The CDR3 extends over 16 amino acids. V was pared by 2 bases and J by 7 bases, with 15 bases between. Germline assignment: CDR1 MNHEY and CDR2 SVGAGI.

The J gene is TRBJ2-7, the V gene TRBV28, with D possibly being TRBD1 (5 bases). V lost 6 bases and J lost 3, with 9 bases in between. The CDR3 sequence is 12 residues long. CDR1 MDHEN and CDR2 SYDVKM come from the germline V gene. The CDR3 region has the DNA TGTGCCAGCAGCTTGACAGACTACGAGCAGTACTTC. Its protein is CASSLTDYEQYF. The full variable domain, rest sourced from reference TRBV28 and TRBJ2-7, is DVKVTQSSRYLVKRTGEKVFLECVQDMDHENMFWYRQDPGLGLRLIYFSYDVKMKEKGDIPEGYSVSREKKERFSLILESASTNQTSMYLCASSLTDYEQYFGPGTRLTVT.

The CDR3 here is CASSLFTAQETQYF. The DNA for the CDR3 is TGTGCCAGCAGCTTGTTTACAGCTCAAGAGACCCAGTACTTC. The chain uses TRBV5-6 and TRBJ2-5; D ambiguous. The CDR3 contains 14 residues. Trimming took 1 base from V and 2 from J, leaving 9 bases between them. Germline CDR1 and CDR2: SGHDT and YYEEEE. Supplemented by reference TRBV5-6 and TRBJ2-5, the full variable domain reads DAGVTQSPTHLIKTRGQQVTLRCSPKSGHDTVSWYQQALGQGPQFIFQYYEEEERQRGNFPDRFSGHQFPNYSSELNVNALLLGDSALYLCASSLFTAQETQYFGPGTRLLVL.

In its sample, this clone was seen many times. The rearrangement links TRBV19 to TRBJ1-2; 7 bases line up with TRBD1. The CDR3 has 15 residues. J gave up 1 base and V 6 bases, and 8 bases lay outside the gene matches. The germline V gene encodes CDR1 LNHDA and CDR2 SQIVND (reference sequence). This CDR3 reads CASRETTGNNYGYTF. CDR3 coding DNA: TGTGCCAGTAGAGAAACGACAGGGAATAACTATGGCTACACCTTC.

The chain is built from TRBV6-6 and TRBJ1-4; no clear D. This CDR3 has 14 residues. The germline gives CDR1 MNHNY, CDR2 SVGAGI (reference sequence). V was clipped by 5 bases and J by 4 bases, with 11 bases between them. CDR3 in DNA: TGTGCCAGCAGTCCCCTGCTCGGTAATGAAAAACTGTTTTTT. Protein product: CASSPLLGNEKLFF.

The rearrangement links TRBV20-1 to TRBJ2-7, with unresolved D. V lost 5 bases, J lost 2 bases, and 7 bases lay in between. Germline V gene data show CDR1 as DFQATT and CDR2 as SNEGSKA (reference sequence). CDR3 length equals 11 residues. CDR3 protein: CSAPGTYEQYF. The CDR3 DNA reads TGCAGTGCTCCAGGCACCTACGAGCAGTACTTC.

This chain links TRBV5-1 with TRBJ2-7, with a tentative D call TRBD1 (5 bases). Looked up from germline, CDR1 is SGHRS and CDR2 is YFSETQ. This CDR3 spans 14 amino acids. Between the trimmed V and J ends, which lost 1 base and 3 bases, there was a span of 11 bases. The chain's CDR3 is CASSLQGFDYEQYF. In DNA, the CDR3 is TGCGCCAGCAGCTTGCAGGGATTTGACTACGAGCAGTACTTC. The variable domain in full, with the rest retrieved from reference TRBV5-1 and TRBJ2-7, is KAGVTQTPRYLIKTRGQQVTLSCSPISGHRSVSWYQQTPGQGLQFLFEYFSETQRNKGNFPGRFSGRQFSNSRSEMNVSTLELGDSALYLCASSLQGFDYEQYFGPGTRLTVT.

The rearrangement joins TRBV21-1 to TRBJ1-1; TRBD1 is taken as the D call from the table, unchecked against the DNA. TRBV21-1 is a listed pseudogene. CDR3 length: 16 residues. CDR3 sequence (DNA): TGTGCCAGCAGCAGGGGGCGCAGGGGGCTTGGCACTGAAGCTTTCTTT. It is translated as CASSRGRRGLGTEAFF.

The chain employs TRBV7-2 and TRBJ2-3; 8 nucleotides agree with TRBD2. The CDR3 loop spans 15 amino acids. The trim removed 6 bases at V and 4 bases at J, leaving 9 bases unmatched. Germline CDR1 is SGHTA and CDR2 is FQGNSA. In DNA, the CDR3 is TGTGCCAGCAGTCCAGGGGAGCGGGGGCCAGATACGCAGTATTTT. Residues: CASSPGERGPDTQYF. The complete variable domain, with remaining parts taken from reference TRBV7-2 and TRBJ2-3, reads GAGVSQSPSNKVTEKGKDVELRCDPISGHTALYWYRQSLGQGLEFLIYFQGNSAPDKSGLPSDRFSAERTGGSVSTLTIQRTQQEDSAVYLCASSPGERGPDTQYFGPGTRLTVL.

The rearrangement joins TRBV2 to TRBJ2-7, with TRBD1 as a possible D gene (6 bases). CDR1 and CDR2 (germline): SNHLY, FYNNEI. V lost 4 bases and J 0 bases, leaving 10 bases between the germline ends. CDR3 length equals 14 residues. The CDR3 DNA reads TGTGCCAGCAGTGCCGGGACATCCTCCTACGAGCAGTACTTC. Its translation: CASSAGTSSYEQYF.

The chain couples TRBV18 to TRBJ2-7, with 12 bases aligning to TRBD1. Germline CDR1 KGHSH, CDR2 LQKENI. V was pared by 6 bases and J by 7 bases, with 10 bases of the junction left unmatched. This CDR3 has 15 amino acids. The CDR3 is CASSPGTGGGWEQYF. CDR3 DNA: TGTGCCAGCTCTCCCGGGACAGGGGGCGGTTGGGAGCAGTACTTC.

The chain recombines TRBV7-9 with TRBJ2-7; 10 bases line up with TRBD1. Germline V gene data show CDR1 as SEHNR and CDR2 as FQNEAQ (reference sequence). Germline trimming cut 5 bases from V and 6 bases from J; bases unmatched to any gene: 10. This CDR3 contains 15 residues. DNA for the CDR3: TGTGCCAGCAGCCCCAAACCCAGACAGGGGGCCGAGCAGTACTTC. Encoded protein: CASSPKPRQGAEQYF.

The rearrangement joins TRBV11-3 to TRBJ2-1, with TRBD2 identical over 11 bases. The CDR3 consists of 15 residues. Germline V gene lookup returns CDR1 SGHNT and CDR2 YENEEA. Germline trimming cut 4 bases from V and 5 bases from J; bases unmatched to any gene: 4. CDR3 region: CASSSLAGGNNEQFF. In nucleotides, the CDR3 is TGTGCCAGCAGCTCCCTAGCGGGAGGAAACAATGAGCAGTTCTTC.

CDR3 amino acids: CASSLPGEGKEQFF. The CDR3 coding sequence is TGTGCCAGCAGTTTACCGGGAGAAGGTAAAGAGCAGTTCTTC. The J gene is TRBJ2-1, the V gene TRBV28, with a weak D call TRBD2 (6 bases). The CDR3 totals 14 residues. Looked up from germline, CDR1 is MDHEN and CDR2 is SYDVKM. Between the trimmed V and J ends, which lost 2 bases and 10 bases, there was a span of 15 bases.

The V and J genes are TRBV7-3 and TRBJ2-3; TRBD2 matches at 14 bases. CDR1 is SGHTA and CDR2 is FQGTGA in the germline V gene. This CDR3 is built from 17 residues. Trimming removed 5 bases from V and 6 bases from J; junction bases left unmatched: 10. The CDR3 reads CASSPGLAGVPEDTQYF. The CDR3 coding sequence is TGTGCCAGCAGCCCGGGACTAGCGGGAGTTCCTGAGGATACGCAGTATTTT.

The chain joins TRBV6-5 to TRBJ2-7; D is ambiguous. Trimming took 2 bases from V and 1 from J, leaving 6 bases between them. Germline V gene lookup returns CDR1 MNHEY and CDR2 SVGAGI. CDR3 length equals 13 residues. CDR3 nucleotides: TGTGCCAGCAGTTACGGGCAGTCCTACGAGCAGTACTTC. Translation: CASSYGQSYEQYF.

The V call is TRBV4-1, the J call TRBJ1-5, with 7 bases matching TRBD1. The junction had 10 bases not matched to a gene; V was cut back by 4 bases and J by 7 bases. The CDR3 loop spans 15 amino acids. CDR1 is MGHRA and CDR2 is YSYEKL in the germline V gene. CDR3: CASSPTVTGMQPQHF. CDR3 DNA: TGCGCCAGCAGCCCGACAGTGACAGGGATGCAGCCCCAGCATTTT.

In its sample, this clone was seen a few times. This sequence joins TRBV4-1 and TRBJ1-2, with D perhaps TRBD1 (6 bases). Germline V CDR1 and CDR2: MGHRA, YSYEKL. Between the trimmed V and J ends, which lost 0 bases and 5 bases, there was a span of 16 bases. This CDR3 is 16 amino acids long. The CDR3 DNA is TGCGCCAGCAGCCAAGATTCTAACAGGGATTTATATGGCTACACCTTC. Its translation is CASSQDSNRDLYGYTF.

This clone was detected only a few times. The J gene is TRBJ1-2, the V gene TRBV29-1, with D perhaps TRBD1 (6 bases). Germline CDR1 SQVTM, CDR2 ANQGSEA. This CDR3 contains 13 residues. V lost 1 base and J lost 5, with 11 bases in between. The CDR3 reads CSVEVGQGYGYTF. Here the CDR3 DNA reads TGCAGCGTTGAAGTAGGCCAGGGGTATGGCTACACCTTC.

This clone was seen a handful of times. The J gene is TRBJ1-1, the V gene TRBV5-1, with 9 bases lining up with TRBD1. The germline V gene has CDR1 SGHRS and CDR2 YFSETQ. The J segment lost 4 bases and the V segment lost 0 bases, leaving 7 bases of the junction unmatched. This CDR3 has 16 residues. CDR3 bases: TGCGCCAGCAGCTTGGGGACAGGGGTTGTGATCACTGAAGCTTTCTTT. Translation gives CASSLGTGVVITEAFF.

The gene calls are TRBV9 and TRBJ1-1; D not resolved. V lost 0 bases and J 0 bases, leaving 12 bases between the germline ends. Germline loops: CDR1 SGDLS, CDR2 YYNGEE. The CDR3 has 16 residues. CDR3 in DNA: TGTGCCAGCAGCGTAGCTGGGTTGGGCATGAACACTGAAGCTTTCTTT. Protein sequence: CASSVAGLGMNTEAFF.

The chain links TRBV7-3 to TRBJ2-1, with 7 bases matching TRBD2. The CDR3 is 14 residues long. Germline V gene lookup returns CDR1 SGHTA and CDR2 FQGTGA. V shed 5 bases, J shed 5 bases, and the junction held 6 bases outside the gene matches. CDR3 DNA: TGTGCCAGCAGCCCGGGGAGGGCACACAATGAGCAGTTCTTC. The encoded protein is CASSPGRAHNEQFF.

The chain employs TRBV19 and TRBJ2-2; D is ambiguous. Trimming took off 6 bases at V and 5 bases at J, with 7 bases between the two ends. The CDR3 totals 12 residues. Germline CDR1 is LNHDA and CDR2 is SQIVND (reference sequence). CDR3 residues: CASSFTTGELFF. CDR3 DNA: TGTGCCAGTAGCTTTACTACCGGGGAGCTGTTTTTT.

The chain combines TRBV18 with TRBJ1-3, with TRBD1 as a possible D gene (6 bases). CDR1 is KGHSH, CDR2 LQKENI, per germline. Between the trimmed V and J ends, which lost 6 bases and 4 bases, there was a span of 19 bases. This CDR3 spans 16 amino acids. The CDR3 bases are TGTGCCAGCTCGCCGACTGAAGGGGGATCGGGAAACACCATATATTTT. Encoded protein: CASSPTEGGSGNTIYF.

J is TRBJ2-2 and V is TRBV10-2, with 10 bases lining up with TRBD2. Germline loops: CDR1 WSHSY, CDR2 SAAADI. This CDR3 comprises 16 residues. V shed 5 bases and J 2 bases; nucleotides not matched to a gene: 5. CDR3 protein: CASSKLAGLNTGELFF. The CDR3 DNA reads TGCGCCAGCAGTAAACTAGCGGGGCTAAACACCGGGGAGCTGTTTTTT.

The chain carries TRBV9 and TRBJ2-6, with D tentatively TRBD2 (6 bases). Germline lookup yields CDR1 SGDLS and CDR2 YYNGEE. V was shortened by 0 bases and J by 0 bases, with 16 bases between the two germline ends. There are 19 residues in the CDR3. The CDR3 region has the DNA TGTGCCAGCAGCGTAGCTACGGGGGTCCGACTCTCTGGGGCCAACGTCCTGACTTTC. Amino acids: CASSVATGVRLSGANVLTF.

As DNA, the CDR3 is TGTGCCAGCAGCCAGATCGGACAGGGGGTAGCTTATGGCTACACCTTC. This encodes CASSQIGQGVAYGYTF. The rearrangement uses TRBV6-6 and TRBJ1-2; TRBD1 agrees at 10 bases. J was trimmed by 5 bases and V by 6 bases; bases with no gene match: 12. The CDR3 is 16 residues long. Germline lookup yields CDR1 MNHNY and CDR2 SVGAGI (reference sequence).

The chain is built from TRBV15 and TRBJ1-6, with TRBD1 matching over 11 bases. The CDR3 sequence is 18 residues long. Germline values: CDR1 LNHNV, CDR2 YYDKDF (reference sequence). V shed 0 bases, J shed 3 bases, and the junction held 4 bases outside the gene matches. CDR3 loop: CATSREGGQGDYNSPLHF. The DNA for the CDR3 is TGTGCCACCAGCAGAGAAGGGGGACAGGGGGACTATAATTCACCCCTCCACTTT.

CDR3 sequence reads: CASSLVGQGANSYEQYF. The CDR3, as DNA: TGCGCCAGCAGCTTGGTGGGACAGGGGGCGAATTCCTACGAGCAGTACTTC. This sequence joins TRBV5-1 and TRBJ2-7; 12 bases are a match to TRBD1. Germline V gene lookup returns CDR1 SGHRS and CDR2 YFSETQ. The ends lost 0 bases at V and 1 base at J; junction bases unmatched: 5. This CDR3 is 17 amino acids long.